The rows below give T cell receptor beta chains drawn from one sample of a study of OX40 agonist ivuxolimab in advanced cancers. The repertoire was sequenced with immunoSEQ multiplex PCR; TCRdb's copy has only in-frame clones and lacks some. The sample shows some 54,000 clones, approximately 86% of them seen only once. Material: CD4+ or CD8+ T cells sorted from blood, obtained in a trial of the OX40 agonist ivuxolimab. These receptors were obtained from an adult with an advanced solid tumor such as melanoma, head and neck, liver or kidney cancer. Both conserved end residues are part of each CDR3. D genes are given only for firm matches. Clone size is given for some rows only: seen once, a few or many times, or a class if the clone is expanded.

cdr3_aa cdr3_nt d_call clone_size j_call v_call
CASSLRQDYYGYTF TGTGCCAGCAGCTTGCGACAGGATTACTATGGCTACACCTTC NA NA TRBJ1-2 TRBV5-4
CAIKGGSTEAFF TGCGCCATCAAGGGAGGTAGCACTGAAGCTTTCTTT NA NA TRBJ1-1 TRBV4-1
CASRRDNLYEQYF TGTGCCAGCCGCCGGGACAACCTCTACGAGCAGTACTTC NA NA TRBJ2-7 TRBV11-2
CASRTGGGAGKTQYF TGTGCCAGCAGAACCGGCGGGGGGGCAGGAAAGACCCAGTACTTC TRBD2 NA TRBJ2-5 TRBV2
CASSSLGTRVYMRELFF TGTGCCAGCAGCTCATTAGGGACAAGGGTGTATATGCGGGAGCTGTTTTTT NA NA TRBJ2-2 TRBV7-2
CASSVDSSLTYEQYF TGTGCCAGCAGCGTAGATTCGTCATTGACCTACGAGCAGTACTTC NA NA TRBJ2-7 TRBV9
CSVELGLNGYTF TGCAGCGTTGAACTGGGGCTGAATGGCTACACCTTC NA NA TRBJ1-2 TRBV29-1
CASSPLSGGAEKLFF TGTGCCAGCAGCCCTCTCTCGGGTGGGGCTGAAAAACTGTTTTTT NA NA TRBJ1-4 TRBV11-2
CASSLIRDRVSGTEAFF TGTGCCAGCAGCTTAATTCGGGACAGGGTGAGCGGCACTGAAGCTTTCTTT TRBD1 NA TRBJ1-1 TRBV7-3
CASSLVGSPGDTQYF TGTGCTAGCAGCTTAGTAGGCAGCCCCGGAGATACGCAGTATTTT NA NA TRBJ2-3 TRBV7-7
CASTLGRGTSNHGYTF TGTGCCAGTACTCTAGGACGGGGCACTTCTAACCATGGCTACACCTTC NA once TRBJ1-2 TRBV19
CASTRIGSEQYF TGTGCCAGCACCCGGATAGGGTCCGAGCAGTACTTC NA NA TRBJ2-7 TRBV5-5
CASSLPGSTEAFF TGCGCCAGCAGCTTGCCCGGGTCCACTGAAGCTTTCTTT NA NA TRBJ1-1 TRBV5-1
CASSGDGWGSSPLHF TGTGCCAGCAGTGGAGACGGGTGGGGAAGTTCACCCCTCCACTTT NA NA TRBJ1-6 TRBV27
CASSPDRTGEQFF TGTGCCAGCAGCCCAGACAGGACCGGGGAGCAGTTCTTC NA NA TRBJ2-1 TRBV5-8
CASSLSKGNGYTF TGTGCCAGCAGTTTATCGAAAGGGAACGGCTACACCTTC NA NA TRBJ1-2 TRBV27
CASSLARDSQETQYF TGCGCCAGCAGCTTGGCAAGGGATTCGCAAGAGACCCAGTACTTC NA once TRBJ2-5 TRBV5-1
CASSLGGDYEQYF TGTGCCAGCAGCTTAGGTGGGGACTACGAGCAGTACTTC NA NA TRBJ2-7 TRBV7-6
CASRTGLAGTDTQYF TGTGCCAGCAGGACCGGACTAGCGGGAACGGATACGCAGTATTTT TRBD2 NA TRBJ2-3 TRBV6-1
CASSEYRSNYGYTF TGTGCCAGCAGTGAATACAGATCGAACTATGGCTACACCTTC NA NA TRBJ1-2 TRBV2
CASSLEWSEQYF TGTGCCAGCAGCTTGGAGTGGTCCGAGCAGTACTTC NA NA TRBJ2-7 TRBV2
CATKGPNYEQYF TGTGCCACGAAAGGGCCCAACTACGAGCAGTACTTC NA few TRBJ2-7 TRBV15
CASSKRGEYYGYTF TGTGCCAGCAGCAAACGGGGGGAATACTATGGCTACACCTTC NA NA TRBJ1-2 TRBV21-1